This T cell receptor beta chain was obtained from a study of T-cell reconstitution after alpha-beta-depleted transplantation in children (TCRdb year 2016). A note on the overall study: Using TCR repertoire profiling, the study followed T-cell immune reconstitution in a quantitative way in children after TCRalphabeta/CD19-depleted allogeneic hematopoietic cell transplantation. Broad study findings and their caveats: The high TCRbeta diversity at day 60 in some patients was ascribed to recipient T cells and intrathymic progenitors that had survived conditioning. The frequencies of hyperexpanded clones fell over the following months, and after one year, T-cell counts and TCRbeta diversity were mostly attributed to newly produced T cells. About two months after transplant, the apparently early recovery of alphabetaT-cell counts reportedly depended on just several hundred clones that had expanded rapidly and came from non-depleted graft cells.

The treatment or condition label on this specimen signifies: allogeneic hematopoietic cell transplantation with graft depleted of TCRalphabeta T cells and CD19 B cells. The transplant recipients were children given TCRalphabeta/CD19-depleted allogeneic hematopoietic cell grafts. Library preparation employed PCR. This sample was sequenced with an Illumina HiSeq 2500. To normalize quantification of the TCRbeta repertoire, the TCR libraries were built with molecular barcoding that relied on unique molecular identifiers. TCRdb passed the public sequencing reads through fastp at Q25 and MiXCR, retaining productive beta sequences. Every entry covers one CDR3 protein and lists the most common genes and DNA from its rows. This sample has some 440,000 distinct CDR3 sequences in its table, and under 20% of those were observed once. Under 30% of the sample comes from the top ten. This clonotype turned up a few times. Its antigen is currently not known. No base qualities exist here, and no much larger clone lies one base off it.

The CDR3 runs 12 residues from the cysteine to the phenylalanine. The entry retains the CDR3 DNA only, 36 bases that are in frame from base 1. Reading the germline V gene (reference sequence) gives CDR1 LGHDT and CDR2 YNNKEL. Trimming costs V 1 base and J 11 bases, and their ends lie 11 bases apart. The origin of this receptor is a boy under three years old who had a stem cell transplant for Wiskott-Aldrich syndrome, so the T cells may come from the graft donor. The rearrangement combines TRBV3-1 with TRBJ1-1, with no confidently assigned D gene. The material sequenced was PBMCs, mostly from graft donor cells, taken 360 days after TCRalphabeta/CD19-depleted stem cell transplant. The sequenced DNA is TGTGCCAGCAGCCAAGGTCGCGGAAAGGCTTTCTTT. Its translation reads: CASSQGRGKAFF.